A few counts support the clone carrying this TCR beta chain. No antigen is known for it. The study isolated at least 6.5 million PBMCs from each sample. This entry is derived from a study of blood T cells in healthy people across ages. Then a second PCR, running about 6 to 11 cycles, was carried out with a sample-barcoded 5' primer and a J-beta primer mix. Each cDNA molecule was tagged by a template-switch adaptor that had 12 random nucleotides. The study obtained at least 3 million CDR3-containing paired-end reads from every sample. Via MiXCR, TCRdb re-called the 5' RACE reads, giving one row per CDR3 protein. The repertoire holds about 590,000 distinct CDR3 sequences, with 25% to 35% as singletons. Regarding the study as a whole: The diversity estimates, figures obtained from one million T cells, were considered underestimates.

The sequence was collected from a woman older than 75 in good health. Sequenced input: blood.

The chain's CDR3 is CASVVRQLQDYNQPQHF. The CDR3 DNA is TGTGCCAGCGTGGTTCGACAGCTACAAGACTACAATCAGCCCCAGCATTTT. The chain joins TRBV2 to TRBJ1-5, with a tentative D call TRBD1 (5 bases). CDR3 length: 17 amino acids. Germline loops: CDR1 SNHLY, CDR2 FYNNEI. V lost 8 bases and J lost 3, with 23 bases in between. The entire variable domain, with the rest obtained from reference TRBV2 and TRBJ1-5, is as follows: EPEVTQTPSHQVTQMGQEVILRCVPISNHLYFYWYRQILGQKVEFLVSFYNNEISEKSEIFDDQFSVERPDGSNFTLKIRSTKLEDSAMYFCASVVRQLQDYNQPQHFGDGTRLSIL.